One sample yielded the 16 T cell receptor beta chains listed below, sequenced in a study of cytotoxic CD8 clonotypes in ibrutinib-treated CLL. The repertoire was sequenced with immunoSEQ multiplex PCR; TCRdb's copy has only in-frame clones and lacks some. The sample consists of just over 200,000 clones, 60% to 80% of them appearing once. The material sequenced was PBMCs, taken after 12 months of ibrutinib treatment. These receptors were taken from a human donor with chronic lymphocytic leukemia.

V is TRBV4-1 and J is TRBJ1-5; D not resolved. This CDR3 is built from 16 residues. The ends were cut back, 0 bases at V and 4 bases at J, with 13 bases in the middle. In germline, CDR1 is MGHRA, CDR2 YSYEKL. The CDR3 reads CASSQDWADGNQPQHF. Here the CDR3 DNA reads TGCGCCAGCAGCCAAGATTGGGCAGACGGTAATCAGCCCCAGCATTTT.

The J gene is TRBJ2-3, the V gene TRBV20-1; the D is unclear. The CDR3 contains 11 residues. CDR1 DFQATT and CDR2 SNEGSKA come from the germline V gene (reference sequence). Between the trimmed V and J ends, which lost 6 bases and 5 bases, there was a span of 9 bases. The CDR3 here is CSARYGDTQYF. DNA of the CDR3: TGCAGTGCGAGATATGGAGATACGCAGTATTTT.

The chain has TRBV6-5 and TRBJ2-1; unclear D gene. The CDR3 runs to 12 residues. Germline values: CDR1 MNHEY, CDR2 SVGAGI. Trimming left V 6 bases short and J 8 bases short, with 11 bases between. The CDR3 bases are TGTGCCAGCAGCCACCCAGGCGATGAGCAGTTCTTC. It codes for CASSHPGDEQFF.

CDR3 nucleotide sequence: TGCGCCAGCAGCTTGTCCGGGACAGTTTACGAGCAGTACTTC. It is translated as CASSLSGTVYEQYF. This rearrangement joins TRBV5-1 to TRBJ2-7, with TRBD1 identical over 7 bases. CDR3 length: 14 residues. Germline V gene lookup returns CDR1 SGHRS and CDR2 YFSETQ. J was trimmed by 4 bases and V by 1 base; bases with no gene match: 5.

The chain carries TRBV19 and TRBJ1-5; 11 nucleotides match TRBD1. The CDR3 spans 18 residues. Germline loops: CDR1 LNHDA, CDR2 SQIVND (reference sequence). With 7 bases clipped from V and 5 bases from J, the junction kept 16 bases outside the gene matches. The CDR3 DNA follows: TGTGCCAGTACCATCGCTGTTCGGACAGGGGGCATCGATCAGCCCCAGCATTTT. Residues: CASTIAVRTGGIDQPQHF.

The gene calls are TRBV6-1 and TRBJ2-7; D is possibly TRBD2 (6 bases). Germline assignment: CDR1 MNHNS and CDR2 SASEGT. CDR3 length: 15 amino acids. The V end was cut by 6 bases, the J end by 2 bases, with 17 bases between. The CDR3 loop is CASSVGVAATYEQYF. CDR3 coding DNA: TGTGCCAGCAGCGTCGGGGTAGCGGCGACCTACGAGCAGTACTTC.

This chain joins TRBV7-6 and TRBJ2-5; D unclear. There are 10 residues in the CDR3. CDR1 SGHVS and CDR2 FNYEAQ come from the germline V gene. V was shortened by 1 base and J by 6 bases, with 0 bases between the two germline ends. The chain's CDR3 is CASSLETQYF. As DNA, the CDR3 is TGTGCCAGCAGCTTAGAGACCCAGTACTTC.

The chain carries TRBV27 and TRBJ2-7, with TRBD2 as a possible D gene (6 bases). This CDR3 region has 13 residues. The germline V gene encodes CDR1 MNHEY and CDR2 SMNVEV (reference sequence). Between the trimmed V and J ends, which lost 5 bases and 4 bases, there was a span of 12 bases. CDR3 sequence reads: CASSPPGVYEQYF. CDR3 nucleotides: TGTGCCAGCAGTCCCCCGGGGGTATACGAGCAGTACTTC.

J is TRBJ1-4 and V is TRBV18; possibly TRBD1 for D (5 bases). Germline assignment: CDR1 KGHSH and CDR2 LQKENI. V lost 2 bases, J lost 7 bases, and 14 bases lay in between. This CDR3 contains 15 residues. CDR3 in DNA: TGTGCCAGCTCACCAGTGGGGGGACGCTTTGAAAAACTGTTTTTT. Its translation: CASSPVGGRFEKLFF.

V gene TRBV11-3 combines with J gene TRBJ2-7; D is possibly TRBD1 (5 bases). This CDR3 is 14 amino acids long. With 1 base removed from V and 3 bases from J, the gap between germline ends came to 10 bases. The germline V gene encodes CDR1 SGHNT and CDR2 YENEEA. CDR3 region: CASSLGPRVYEQYF. CDR3 DNA sequence: TGTGCCAGCAGCTTAGGTCCCAGGGTCTACGAGCAGTACTTC.

The rearrangement joins TRBV7-6 to TRBJ2-1; 7 nucleotides match TRBD2. Unmatched junction bases numbered 8, after V lost 5 bases and J lost 4 bases. The CDR3 is 15 residues long. The germline gives CDR1 SGHVS, CDR2 FNYEAQ. CDR3 nucleotides: TGTGCCAGCAGCCCGAGCGGGACCCCATACAATGAGCAGTTCTTC. Translated, it gives CASSPSGTPYNEQFF.

This clone was found a few times. The rearrangement joins TRBV6-5 to TRBJ2-7; 9 nucleotides align to TRBD1. Looked up from germline, CDR1 is MNHEY and CDR2 is SVGAGI. CDR3 length: 14 residues. V was pared by 5 bases and J by 3 bases, with 5 bases of the junction left unmatched. The CDR3 region is CASSEQGASYEQYF. In DNA form, the CDR3 reads TGTGCCAGCAGTGAACAGGGGGCAAGCTACGAGCAGTACTTC.

V is TRBV5-1 and J is TRBJ2-2, with D perhaps TRBD1 or TRBD2 (6 bases each). This CDR3 comprises 18 residues. Trimming cost V 4 bases and J 3 bases, with 22 bases left between them. CDR1 is SGHRS and CDR2 is YFSETQ in the germline V gene. CDR3 coding DNA: TGCGCCAGCAGCCCCATGGGGGGCTCGGGGGTATACACCGGGGAGCTGTTTTTT. Amino acid sequence: CASSPMGGSGVYTGELFF.

This clone showed up just a few times. This sequence joins TRBV6-5 and TRBJ2-7; D gene ambiguous. Per the germline V gene, CDR1 is MNHEY and CDR2 is SVGAGI. V dropped 5 bases and J dropped 2 bases, with 4 bases sitting between them. The CDR3 consists of 11 residues. CDR3 sequence reads: CASSQAYEQYF. In DNA form, the CDR3 reads TGTGCCAGCAGTCAAGCCTACGAGCAGTACTTC.

The chain carries TRBV7-8 and TRBJ1-2, with D unresolved. The CDR3 spans 12 residues. Deletions cut 2 bases from V and 5 bases from J, with 6 bases between. The germline V gene encodes CDR1 SGHVS and CDR2 FQNEAQ. DNA for the CDR3: TGTGCCAGCAGCTTAACGGATTATGGCTACACCTTC. It is translated as CASSLTDYGYTF.

This chain uses TRBV5-1 with TRBJ1-6; D is possibly TRBD1 (6 bases). CDR3 length: 13 residues. V was shortened by 7 bases and J by 6 bases, with 11 bases between the two germline ends. CDR1 is SGHRS, CDR2 YFSETQ, per germline. As DNA, the CDR3 is TGCGCCAGCGCGCCGGACAGTAATTCACCCCTCCACTTT. Its protein is CASAPDSNSPLHF.